Here is one TCR beta chain with its context. Its antigen is still unknown. Researchers generated TCR beta cDNA from around 510 ng of total RNA, relying on a constant-region primer. Three nested multiplex PCR rounds, a slightly modified ARM-PCR method, built the TCR beta libraries. For roughly 11 cycles apiece, the opening two PCR rounds ran with TRBV1-TRBV30 forward primers and a C-beta reverse primer. A single record per CDR3 protein comes from TCRdb applying MiXCR to the multiplex PCR reads. The sample lists approximately 100,000 distinct CDR3 sequences; around 71% were seen once. This sample is drawn from a study of tumor-infiltrating lymphocytes in primary liver carcinoma. Study-wide findings and caveats: The proportion of top clones found throughout all five tumor regions was only about 7-24%.

DNA and RNA were both co-extracted from approximately 20-30 mg of bulk tissue that had not been sorted. Germline loops: CDR1 MNHNS, CDR2 SASEGT. The CDR3 is 13 amino acids. V was pared by 5 bases and J by 6 bases, with 10 bases between. The chain employs TRBV6-1 and TRBJ2-2; D remains ambiguous. The material sequenced was liver tumor tissue from sampling region 2. As for subset: tumor region T2, inferior pole. This clonotype was sampled from a woman in her sixties or seventies with primary liver carcinoma and hepatitis B virus infection. The CDR3 DNA sequence: TGTGCCAGCAGTAAACATAAGGCCGGGGAGCTGTTTTTT. It codes for CASSKHKAGELFF.